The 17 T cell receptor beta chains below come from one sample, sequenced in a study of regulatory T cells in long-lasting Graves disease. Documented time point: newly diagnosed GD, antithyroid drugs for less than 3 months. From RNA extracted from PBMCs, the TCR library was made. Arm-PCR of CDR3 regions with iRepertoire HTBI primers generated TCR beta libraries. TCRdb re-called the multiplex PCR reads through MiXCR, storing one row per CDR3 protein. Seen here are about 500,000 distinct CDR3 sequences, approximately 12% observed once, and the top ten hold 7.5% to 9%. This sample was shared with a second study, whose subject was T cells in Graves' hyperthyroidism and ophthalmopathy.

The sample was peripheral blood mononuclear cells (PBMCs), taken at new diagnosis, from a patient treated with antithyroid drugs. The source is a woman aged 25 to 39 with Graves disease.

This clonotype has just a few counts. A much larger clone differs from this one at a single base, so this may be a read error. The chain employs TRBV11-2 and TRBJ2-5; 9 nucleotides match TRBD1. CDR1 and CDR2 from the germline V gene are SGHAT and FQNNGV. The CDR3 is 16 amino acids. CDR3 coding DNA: TGTGCCAGCAGCTTAGCCGGGACAGGGTGGCAAGAGACCCAGCACTTC. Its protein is CASSLAGTGWQETQHF.

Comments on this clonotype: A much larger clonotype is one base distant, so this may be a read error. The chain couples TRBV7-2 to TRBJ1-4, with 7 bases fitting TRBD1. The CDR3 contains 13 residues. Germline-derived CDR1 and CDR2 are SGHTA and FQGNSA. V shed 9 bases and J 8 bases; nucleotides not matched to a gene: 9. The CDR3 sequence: CASPGQSFEKLFF. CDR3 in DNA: TGTGCCAGTCCGGGACAGAGCTTCGAAAAACTGTTTTTT.

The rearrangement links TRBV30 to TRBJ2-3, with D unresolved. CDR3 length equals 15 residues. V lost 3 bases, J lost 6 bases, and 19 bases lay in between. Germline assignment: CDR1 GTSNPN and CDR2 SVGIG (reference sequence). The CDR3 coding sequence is TGTGCCTGGAGCTCCCATCGGTCGGAGATTGATACGCAGTATTTT. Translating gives CAWSSHRSEIDTQYF.

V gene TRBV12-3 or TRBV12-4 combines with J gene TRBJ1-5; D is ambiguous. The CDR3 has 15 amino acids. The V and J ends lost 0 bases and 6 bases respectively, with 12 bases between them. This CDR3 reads CASSLAPEGSQPQHF. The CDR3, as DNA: TGTGCCAGCAGTTTAGCGCCGGAGGGTAGTCAGCCCCAGCATTTT.

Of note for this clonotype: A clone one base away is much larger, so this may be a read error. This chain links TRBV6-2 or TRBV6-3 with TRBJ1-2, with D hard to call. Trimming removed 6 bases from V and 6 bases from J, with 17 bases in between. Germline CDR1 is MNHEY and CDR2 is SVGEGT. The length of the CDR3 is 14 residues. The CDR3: CASRSSDRLHGYTF. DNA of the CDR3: TGTGCCAGCAGAAGCTCGGACCGACTCCATGGCTACACCTTC.

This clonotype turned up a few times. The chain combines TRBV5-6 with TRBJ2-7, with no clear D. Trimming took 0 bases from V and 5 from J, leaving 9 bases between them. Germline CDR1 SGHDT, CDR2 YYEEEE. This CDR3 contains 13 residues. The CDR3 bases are TGTGCCAGCAGCTTGGGTAGCTTCCACGAGCAGTACTTC. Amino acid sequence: CASSLGSFHEQYF.

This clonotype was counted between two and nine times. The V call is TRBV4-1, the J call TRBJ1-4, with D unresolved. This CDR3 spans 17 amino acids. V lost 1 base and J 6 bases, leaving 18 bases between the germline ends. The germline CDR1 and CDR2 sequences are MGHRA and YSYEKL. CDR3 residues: CASSQGLGSTSYEKLFF. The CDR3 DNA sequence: TGCGCCAGCAGCCAAGGGCTAGGGTCCACCTCCTATGAAAAACTGTTTTTT.

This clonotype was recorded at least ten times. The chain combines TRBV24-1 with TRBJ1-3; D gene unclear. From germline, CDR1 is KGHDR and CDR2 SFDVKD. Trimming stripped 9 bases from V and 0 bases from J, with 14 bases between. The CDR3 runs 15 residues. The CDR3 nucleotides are TGTGCCACCCAGAAGGGCGACCACTCTGGAAACACCATATATTTT. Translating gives CATQKGDHSGNTIYF.

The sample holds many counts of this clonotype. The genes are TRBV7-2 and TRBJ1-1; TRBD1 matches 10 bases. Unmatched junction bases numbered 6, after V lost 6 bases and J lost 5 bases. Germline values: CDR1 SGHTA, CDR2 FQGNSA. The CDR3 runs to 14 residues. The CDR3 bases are TGTGCCAGCAGTTTGGACAGGGGGAGGACTGAAGCTTTCTTT. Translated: CASSLDRGRTEAFF.

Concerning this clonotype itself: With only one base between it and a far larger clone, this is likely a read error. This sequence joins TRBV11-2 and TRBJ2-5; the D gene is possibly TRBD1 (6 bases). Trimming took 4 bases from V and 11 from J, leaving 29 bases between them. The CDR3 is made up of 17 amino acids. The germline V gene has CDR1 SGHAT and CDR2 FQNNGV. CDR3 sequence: CASSSVGQLFSYNEQYF. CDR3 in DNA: TGTGCCAGCAGCTCCGTAGGACAGCTCTTCTCCTACAATGAGCAGTACTTC.

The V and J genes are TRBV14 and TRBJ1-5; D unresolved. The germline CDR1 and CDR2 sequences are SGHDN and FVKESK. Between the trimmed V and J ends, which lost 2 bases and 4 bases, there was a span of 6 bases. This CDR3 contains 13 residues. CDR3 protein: CASSQYINQPQHF. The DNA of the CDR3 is TGTGCCAGCAGCCAATATATTAATCAGCCCCAGCATTTT.

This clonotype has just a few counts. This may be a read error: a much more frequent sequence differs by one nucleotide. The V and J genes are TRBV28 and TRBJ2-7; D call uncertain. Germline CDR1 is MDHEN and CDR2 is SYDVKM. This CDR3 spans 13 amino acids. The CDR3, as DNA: TGTGTCAGCAGTATGCCCTCCTACTACGAGCAGTACTTC. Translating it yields CVSSMPSYYEQYF.

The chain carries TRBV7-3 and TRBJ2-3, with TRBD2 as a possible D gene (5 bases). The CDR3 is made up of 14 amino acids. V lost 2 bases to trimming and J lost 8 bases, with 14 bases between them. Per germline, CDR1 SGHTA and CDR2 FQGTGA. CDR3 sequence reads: CASSLGLGMGTQYF. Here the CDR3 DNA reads TGTGCCAGCAGCTTAGGACTGGGCATGGGTACGCAGTATTTT.

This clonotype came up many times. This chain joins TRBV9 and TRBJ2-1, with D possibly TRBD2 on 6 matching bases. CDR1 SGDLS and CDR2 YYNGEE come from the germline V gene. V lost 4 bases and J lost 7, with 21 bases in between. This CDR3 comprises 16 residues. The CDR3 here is CASSPRVTGERNEQFF. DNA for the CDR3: TGTGCCAGCAGCCCCCGGGTGACGGGAGAAAGGAATGAGCAGTTCTTC.

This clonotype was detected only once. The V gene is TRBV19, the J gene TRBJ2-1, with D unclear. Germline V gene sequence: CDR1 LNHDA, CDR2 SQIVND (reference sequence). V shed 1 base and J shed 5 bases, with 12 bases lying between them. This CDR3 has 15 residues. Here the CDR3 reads CASSIVLREDNEQFF. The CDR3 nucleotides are TGTGCCAGTAGTATAGTATTGCGAGAAGACAATGAGCAGTTCTTC.

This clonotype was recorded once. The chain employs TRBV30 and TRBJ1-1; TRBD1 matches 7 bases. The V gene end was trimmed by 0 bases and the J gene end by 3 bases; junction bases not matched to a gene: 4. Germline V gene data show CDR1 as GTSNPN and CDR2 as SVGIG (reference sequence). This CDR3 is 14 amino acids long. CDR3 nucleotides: TGTGCCTGGAGTGTAGACAGGGAGGACACTGAAGCTTTCTTT. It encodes CAWSVDREDTEAFF.

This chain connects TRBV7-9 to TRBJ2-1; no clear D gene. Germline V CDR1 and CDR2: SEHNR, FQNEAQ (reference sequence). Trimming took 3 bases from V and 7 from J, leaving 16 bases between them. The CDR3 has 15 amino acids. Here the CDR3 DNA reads TGTGCCAGCAGCTTCCTTCTAATGATCGGTAATGAGCAGTTCTTC. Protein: CASSFLLMIGNEQFF. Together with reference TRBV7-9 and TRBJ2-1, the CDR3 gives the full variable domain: DTGVSQNPRHKITKRGQNVTFRCDPISEHNRLYWYRQTLGQGPEFLTYFQNEAQLEKSRLLSDRFSAERPKGSFSTLEIQRTEQGDSAMYLCASSFLLMIGNEQFFGPGTRLTVL.